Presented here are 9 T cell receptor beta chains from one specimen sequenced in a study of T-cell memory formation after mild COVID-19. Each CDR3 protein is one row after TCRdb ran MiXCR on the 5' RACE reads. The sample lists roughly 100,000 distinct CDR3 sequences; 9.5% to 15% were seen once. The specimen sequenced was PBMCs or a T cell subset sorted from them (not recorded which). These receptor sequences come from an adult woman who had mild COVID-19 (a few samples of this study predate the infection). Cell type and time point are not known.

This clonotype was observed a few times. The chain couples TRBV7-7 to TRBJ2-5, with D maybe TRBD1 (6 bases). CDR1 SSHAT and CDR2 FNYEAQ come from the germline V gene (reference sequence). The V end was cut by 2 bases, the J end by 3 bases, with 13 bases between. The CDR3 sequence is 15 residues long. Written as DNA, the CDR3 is TGTGCCAGCAGCTTATATCAGGGGAGAGAAGAGACCCAGTACTTC. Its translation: CASSLYQGREETQYF.

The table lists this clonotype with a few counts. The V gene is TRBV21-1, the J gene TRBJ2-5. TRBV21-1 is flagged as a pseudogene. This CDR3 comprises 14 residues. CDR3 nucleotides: TGTGCCAGAAACCTAGATAGGTTCGGGGAGACCCAGTACTTC. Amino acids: CARNLDRFGETQYF.

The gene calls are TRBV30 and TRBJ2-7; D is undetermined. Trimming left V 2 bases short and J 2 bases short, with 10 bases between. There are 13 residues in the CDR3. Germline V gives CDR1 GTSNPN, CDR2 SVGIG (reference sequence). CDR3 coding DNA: TGTGCCTGGAGTTCAGCATACACCTACGAGCAGTACTTC. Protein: CAWSSAYTYEQYF.

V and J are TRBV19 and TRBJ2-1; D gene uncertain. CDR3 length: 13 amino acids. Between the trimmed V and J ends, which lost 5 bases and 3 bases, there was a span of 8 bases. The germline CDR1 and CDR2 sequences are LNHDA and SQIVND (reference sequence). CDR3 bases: TGTGCCAGTAGTCGACTGTACTACAATGAGCAGTTCTTC. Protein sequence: CASSRLYYNEQFF.

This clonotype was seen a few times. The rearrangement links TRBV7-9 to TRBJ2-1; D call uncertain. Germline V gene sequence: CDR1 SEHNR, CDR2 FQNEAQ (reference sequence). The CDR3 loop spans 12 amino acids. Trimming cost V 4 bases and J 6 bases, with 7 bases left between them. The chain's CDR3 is CASSSKANEQFF. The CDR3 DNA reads TGTGCCAGCAGCTCCAAGGCCAATGAGCAGTTCTTC.

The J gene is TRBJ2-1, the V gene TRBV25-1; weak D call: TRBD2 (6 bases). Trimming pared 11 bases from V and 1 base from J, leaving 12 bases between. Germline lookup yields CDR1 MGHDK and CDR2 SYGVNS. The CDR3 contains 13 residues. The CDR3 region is CASCRGSYNEQFF. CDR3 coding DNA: TGTGCCTCGTGTCGGGGGTCCTACAATGAGCAGTTCTTC.

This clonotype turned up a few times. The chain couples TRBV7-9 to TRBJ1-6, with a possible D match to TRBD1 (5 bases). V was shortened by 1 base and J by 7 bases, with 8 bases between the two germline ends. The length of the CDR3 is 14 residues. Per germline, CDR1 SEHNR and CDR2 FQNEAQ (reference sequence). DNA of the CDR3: TGTGCCAGCAGCTTAGGGGACTTGAATTCACCCCTCCACTTT. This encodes CASSLGDLNSPLHF.

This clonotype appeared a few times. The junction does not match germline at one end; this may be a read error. Written as DNA, the CDR3 is TGTGCTAGCAGCTTAGATATAGCGGGAGGTACGGATGAGCAGTTCTTC. This codes for CASSLDIAGGTDEQFF. The gene calls are TRBV7-7 and TRBJ2-1, with TRBD2 matching 10 bases. Germline CDR1 reads SSHAT; CDR2 reads FNYEAQ (reference sequence). The CDR3 sequence is 16 residues long.

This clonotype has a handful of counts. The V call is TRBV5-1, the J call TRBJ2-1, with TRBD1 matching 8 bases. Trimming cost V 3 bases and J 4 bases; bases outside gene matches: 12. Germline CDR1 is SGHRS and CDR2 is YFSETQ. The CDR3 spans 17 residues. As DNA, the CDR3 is TGCGCCAGCAGCTCGCCCAGGACAGGGCCATCATACAATGAGCAGTTCTTC. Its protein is CASSSPRTGPSYNEQFF.